A selection of T cell receptor beta chains follows, all from one sample in a study of Ad26.COV2.S vaccination and SARS-CoV-2 variants. This table comes from immunoSEQ multiplex PCR, and its TCRdb copy is limited to in-frame clones, with some not included. The sample consists of 300,000 to 350,000 clones, 75% to 90% of them appearing once. Specimen: peripheral blood, collected in a trial of Ad26.COV2.S vaccine versus placebo. The receptors come from a person between 18 and 60 years old who received the Ad26.COV2.S COVID-19 vaccine or a placebo. Each CDR3 is given with its conserved first and last residue. The D gene is left open where the match is weak. The listing skips clone size in some rows; elsewhere it reads once, few, many or a size class.

v_gene,d_gene,abundance,j_gene,CDR3aa,CDR3nt
TRBV6-6,.,.,TRBJ2-1,CATGTGYNEQFF,TGTGCCACCGGGACTGGATACAATGAGCAGTTCTTC
TRBV11-1,.,.,TRBJ1-1,CASSHGGGTEAFF,TGTGCCAGCAGCCACGGGGGCGGCACTGAAGCTTTCTTT
TRBV28,.,few,TRBJ2-4,CASSPAFPLAKNIQYF,TGTGCCAGCAGTCCGGCCTTCCCCCTAGCCAAAAACATTCAGTACTTC
TRBV7-9,TRBD1,few,TRBJ1-2,CASSPRTGMGFGYTF,TGTGCCAGCAGCCCTAGGACAGGGATGGGATTCGGCTACACCTTC
TRBV7-9,.,medium-sized,TRBJ2-7,CASSLGANEQYF,TGTGCCAGCAGCTTAGGCGCAAACGAGCAGTACTTC
TRBV14,TRBD2,once,TRBJ2-7,CASSPKGLAGVEQYF,TGTGCCAGCAGCCCCAAGGGACTAGCGGGAGTCGAGCAGTACTTC
TRBV11-2,TRBD1,.,TRBJ2-7,CASSSITDRAMYEQYF,TGTGCCAGCAGTTCAATCACGGACAGGGCGATGTACGAGCAGTACTTC
TRBV4-2,TRBD2,.,TRBJ2-5,CASSPGTRLETQYF,TGTGCCAGCAGCCCCGGGACTAGGCTAGAGACCCAGTACTTC
TRBV21-1,.,few,TRBJ1-1,CASSKAGAGFF,TGTGCCAGCAGCAAAGCAGGGGCCGGTTTCTTT
TRBV5-6,.,.,TRBJ2-7,CASTMGAGPYEQYF,TGTGCCAGCACTATGGGGGCGGGTCCCTACGAGCAGTACTTC
TRBV5-1,.,.,TRBJ2-7,CASSLAPDSYEQYF,TGCGCCAGCAGCTTGGCCCCGGATTCCTACGAGCAGTACTTC
TRBV5-1,.,.,TRBJ2-1,CASSLEGDFSYNEQFF,TGCGCCAGCAGCTTGGAAGGGGACTTTTCCTACAATGAGCAGTTCTTC
TRBV12-3/TRBV12-4,.,.,TRBJ2-1,CASSFRREQFF,TGTGCCAGCAGTTTTCGGCGGGAGCAGTTCTTC
TRBV28,.,.,TRBJ2-5,CASSPQGPLQKTQYF,TGTGCCAGCAGCCCTCAGGGGCCCCTTCAAAAGACCCAGTACTTC
TRBV28,TRBD1,.,TRBJ2-7,CASSSRQGGLYEQYF,TGTGCCAGCAGCTCTCGACAGGGGGGACTTTACGAGCAGTACTTC
TRBV11-2,.,.,TRBJ1-2,CASSPQGHGYGYTF,TGTGCCAGCAGCCCACAAGGACACGGCTATGGCTACACCTTC
TRBV27,TRBD1,.,TRBJ1-5,CASRDRGLLNQPQHF,TGTGCCAGCAGGGACAGGGGCCTTTTGAATCAGCCCCAGCATTTT
TRBV5-4,.,few,TRBJ1-2,CASSSDGNYGYTF,TGTGCCAGCAGCTCAGACGGTAACTATGGCTACACCTTC
TRBV2,TRBD2,few,TRBJ2-5,CASSDVGGLAGGRETQYF,TGTGCCAGCAGTGATGTGGGAGGACTAGCGGGGGGAAGGGAGACCCAGTACTTC
TRBV11-2,TRBD2,.,TRBJ2-1,CASSLRGFSGSYNEQFF,TGTGCCAGCAGCTTAAGAGGATTTAGCGGGAGTTACAATGAGCAGTTCTTC
TRBV7-9,TRBD1,once,TRBJ2-1,CASSPKEKTGGNEQFF,TGTGCCAGCAGCCCGAAGGAGAAGACAGGGGGCAACGAGCAGTTCTTC
TRBV7-8,TRBD2,.,TRBJ2-3,CASSSLAGITDTQYF,TGTGCCAGCAGTTCACTAGCGGGCATCACAGATACGCAGTATTTT
TRBV9,TRBD1,.,TRBJ1-2,CASSDPQGDSYGYTF,TGTGCCAGCAGCGACCCTCAGGGGGACAGCTATGGCTACACCTTC
TRBV5-1,.,.,TRBJ1-1,CASSPRGGNTEAFF,TGCGCCAGCAGCCCCCGGGGGGGGAACACTGAAGCTTTCTTT
TRBV11-2,.,.,TRBJ1-1,CASSLDLLTPTEAFF,TGTGCCAGCAGCTTAGATCTCCTTACCCCCACTGAAGCTTTCTTT
TRBV19,.,.,TRBJ2-1,CASSSGQNWIHEQFF,TGTGCCAGTAGTTCAGGGCAGAATTGGATCCATGAGCAGTTCTTC
TRBV27,.,.,TRBJ1-5,CASSPPRTRYSNQPQHF,TGTGCCAGCAGTCCCCCGAGGACGCGTTATAGCAATCAGCCCCAGCATTTT
TRBV7-2,TRBD2,.,TRBJ2-5,CASSAERDKETQYF,TGTGCCAGCAGCGCCGAGCGGGATAAAGAGACCCAGTACTTC
TRBV14,TRBD1,.,TRBJ1-1,CASSKGQVVTEAFF,TGTGCCAGCAGCAAAGGACAGGTTGTGACTGAAGCTTTCTTT
TRBV6-5,.,.,TRBJ1-2,CASSYAQGGNYGYTF,TGTGCCAGCAGTTACGCGCAAGGAGGAAACTATGGCTACACCTTC
TRBV5-1,.,once,TRBJ2-5,CASSSPKETQYF,TGCGCCAGCAGCTCCCCAAAAGAGACCCAGTACTTC
TRBV13,TRBD2,.,TRBJ2-1,CASSLGGPSDNEQFF,TGTGCCAGCAGCTTGGGAGGGCCATCTGACAATGAGCAGTTCTTC
TRBV27,.,.,TRBJ1-1,CASRRSWNTEAFF,TGTGCCAGCCGGAGGAGTTGGAACACTGAAGCTTTCTTT
TRBV14,.,.,TRBJ1-1,CASSQVGTFAAFF,TGTGCCAGCAGCCAAGTTGGGACATTCGCGGCTTTCTTT
TRBV19,TRBD1,.,TRBJ2-1,CASSIDLFRGLNEQFF,TGTGCCAGTAGTATAGATTTATTTAGGGGGCTCAATGAGCAGTTCTTC
TRBV3-1/TRBV3-2,.,.,TRBJ2-5,CASSPPSGDYPPETQYF,TGTGCCAGCAGCCCCCCTTCAGGGGACTATCCTCCCGAGACCCAGTACTTC
TRBV27,TRBD2,.,TRBJ2-7,CASSLGLARDEQYF,TGTGCCAGCAGCCTAGGACTAGCCCGGGACGAGCAGTACTTC
TRBV28,.,.,TRBJ2-7,CASSSVTGTGHEQYF,TGTGCCAGCAGTTCTGTAACCGGGACTGGGCACGAGCAGTACTTC
TRBV11-2,.,.,TRBJ2-2,CASSLARDTGELFF,TGTGCCAGCAGCTTAGCACGGGATACCGGGGAGCTGTTTTTT
TRBV24-1,TRBD1,.,TRBJ2-5,CATSDPTGTAQETQYF,TGTGCCACCAGTGATCCAACCGGGACAGCCCAAGAGACCCAGTACTTC
TRBV5-4,TRBD1,.,TRBJ2-5,CASSFGQVLETQYF,TGTGCCAGCAGCTTCGGACAGGTATTAGAGACCCAGTACTTC
TRBV5-1,.,.,TRBJ2-1,CASSPEGGNWGEQFF,TGCGCCAGCAGCCCAGAAGGCGGGAACTGGGGTGAGCAGTTCTTC
TRBV6-1,.,few,TRBJ1-6,CASSERTNRGSPLHF,TGTGCCAGCAGTGAAAGGACTAATAGAGGCTCACCCCTCCACTTT
TRBV5-1,.,once,TRBJ2-1,CASSLGDNYNEQFF,TGCGCCAGCAGCTTGGGGGACAACTACAATGAGCAGTTCTTC
TRBV19,TRBD2,.,TRBJ2-2,CASSIPMAGGYRELFF,TGTGCCAGTAGTATCCCTATGGCGGGAGGCTATCGGGAGCTGTTTTTT
TRBV11-2,TRBD1,.,TRBJ1-2,CASSQRQGIGGGYTF,TGTGCCAGCAGCCAACGACAGGGGATTGGGGGTGGCTACACCTTC
TRBV28,.,.,TRBJ1-5,CASKMDGSNQPQHF,TGTGCCAGCAAAATGGACGGGAGCAATCAGCCCCAGCATTTT
TRBV7-2,.,once,TRBJ1-2,CASSLESQGRVWDYGYTF,TGTGCCAGCAGCTTAGAAAGCCAGGGTCGTGTTTGGGACTATGGCTACACCTTC
TRBV30,.,.,TRBJ1-1,CAWSAPSDMTIWAFF,TGTGCCTGGAGTGCACCTTCCGACATGACAATTTGGGCTTTCTTT
TRBV5-1,TRBD1,.,TRBJ1-2,CASSLGVTGDGYGYTF,TGCGCCAGCAGCTTGGGTGTAACAGGGGATGGGTATGGCTACACCTTC
TRBV9,.,few,TRBJ1-1,CASSVAGMNTEAFF,TGTGCCAGCAGCGTAGCGGGGATGAACACTGAAGCTTTCTTT
TRBV4-1,.,.,TRBJ1-4,CASSQVDFEFRTDTNEKLFF,TGCGCCAGCAGCCAAGTTGATTTTGAGTTCCGGACCGATACTAATGAAAAACTGTTTTTT